This T cell receptor beta chain was recovered during a study of T cell responses to AZD1222 COVID-19 vaccine. Whole-study findings and limits: A mostly white British donor set with more females was recruited, and clonal diversity was possibly underestimated.

As to this clone: As yet, its antigen is unknown.

TCRdb's table, derived via immunoSEQ multiplex PCR, lists solely in-frame clones and lacks some. The profile covers around 140,000 clones, with 70% to 90% appearing a single time and around 5% taken by the ten largest. V trimming: 5 bases; J trimming: 3 bases; junction bases outside the gene matches: 7. The CDR3 contains 15 residues. Per germline, CDR1 SGHAT and CDR2 FQNNGV. Sequences were derived from peripheral blood, sampled 28 days after the second dose of the MenACWY control vaccine. The origin of this receptor is an adult who received the MenACWY meningococcal vaccine as a control. The rearrangement joins TRBV11-2 to TRBJ2-3; TRBD1 matches 8 bases. CDR3 residues: CASSHRDRTTDTQYF. The CDR3 DNA reads as TGTGCCAGCAGCCACCGGGACAGGACTACAGATACGCAGTATTTT.